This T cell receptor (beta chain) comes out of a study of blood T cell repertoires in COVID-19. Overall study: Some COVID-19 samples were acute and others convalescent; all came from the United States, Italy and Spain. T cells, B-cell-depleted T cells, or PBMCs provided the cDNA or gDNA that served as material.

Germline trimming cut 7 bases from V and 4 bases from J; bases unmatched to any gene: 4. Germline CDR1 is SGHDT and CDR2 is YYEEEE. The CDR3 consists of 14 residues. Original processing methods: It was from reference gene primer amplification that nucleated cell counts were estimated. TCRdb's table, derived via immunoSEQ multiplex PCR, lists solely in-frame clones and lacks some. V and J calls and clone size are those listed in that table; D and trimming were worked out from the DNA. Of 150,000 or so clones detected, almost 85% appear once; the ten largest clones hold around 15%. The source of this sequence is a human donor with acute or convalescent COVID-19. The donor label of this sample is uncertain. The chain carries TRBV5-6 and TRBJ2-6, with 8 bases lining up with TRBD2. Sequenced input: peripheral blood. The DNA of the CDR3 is TGTGCCAGCGGGGCGGGAGGAGGGGCCAACGTCCTGACTTTC. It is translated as CASGAGGGANVLTF. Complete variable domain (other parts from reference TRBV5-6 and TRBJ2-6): DAGVTQSPTHLIKTRGQQVTLRCSPKSGHDTVSWYQQALGQGPQFIFQYYEEEERQRGNFPDRFSGHQFPNYSSELNVNALLLGDSALYLCASGAGGGANVLTFGAGSRLTVL.